One sample yielded the 7 T cell receptor beta chains listed below, sequenced in a study of T cells in Graves' hyperthyroidism and ophthalmopathy. What was amplified from RNA transcripts were TCR beta CDR3 regions. Using the HTBI primer set, a first-round RT-PCR was run on the TCR CDR3. TCRdb passed the multiplex PCR reads through MiXCR, listing each CDR3 protein once. This sample has hundreds of thousands of distinct CDR3 sequences; 35% to 45% occur once, and the top ten carry 7% to 10%. The sample taken for sequencing was blood. The receptors were sampled from a man between 18 and 35 years old with Graves' hyperthyroidism.

This clonotype showed up just a few times. The chain employs TRBV7-2 and TRBJ2-5, with 8 bases fitting TRBD2. Per germline, CDR1 SGHTA and CDR2 FQGNSA. CDR3 size: 15 residues. The junction had 5 bases not matched to a gene; V was cut back by 0 bases and J by 5 bases. The CDR3: CASSLAPGGRETQYF. The CDR3 nucleotides read TGTGCCAGCAGCTTAGCGCCGGGGGGGAGGGAGACCCAGTACTTC.

This clonotype turned up a few times. This sequence joins TRBV29-1 and TRBJ2-7; D remains ambiguous. The CDR3 contains 12 residues. Deletions cut 5 bases from V and 7 bases from J, with 15 bases between. The V gene's germline CDR1 is SQVTM and CDR2 ANQGSEA. The CDR3: CSVSWYTAEQYF. CDR3 DNA sequence: TGCAGCGTTTCCTGGTACACGGCTGAGCAGTACTTC.

V gene TRBV29-1 combines with J gene TRBJ1-6; D is perhaps TRBD1 (5 bases). Germline CDR1 is SQVTM and CDR2 is ANQGSEA. This CDR3 contains 14 residues. V lost 1 base, J lost 9 bases, and 13 bases lay in between. This CDR3 is CSVEGRGESSPLHF. The CDR3, as DNA: TGCAGCGTTGAAGGTCGGGGGGAGAGTTCACCCCTCCACTTT.

This clonotype was seen a handful of times. The V and J genes are TRBV12-3 or TRBV12-4 and TRBJ1-6, with D unclear. Trimming pared 2 bases from V and 9 bases from J, leaving 8 bases between. CDR3 length equals 13 residues. The CDR3 protein is CASSLQRPSPLHF. The CDR3 coding sequence is TGTGCCAGCAGTTTACAGAGACCTTCACCCCTCCACTTT.

This clonotype was seen at least ten times. This rearrangement joins TRBV2 to TRBJ2-5, with D possibly matching TRBD2 (6 bases). V was shortened by 7 bases and J by 5 bases, with 11 bases between the two germline ends. The CDR3 totals 12 residues. The germline CDR1 and CDR2 sequences are SNHLY and FYNNEI. CDR3 region: CASKGGAETQYF. In nucleotides, the CDR3 is TGTGCCAGCAAGGGAGGAGCTGAGACCCAGTACTTC.

This clonotype was seen many times. The chain employs TRBV5-6 and TRBJ2-5; no reliable D call. Trimming left V 4 bases short and J 2 bases short, with 6 bases between. The CDR3 sequence is 12 residues long. Germline CDR1 is SGHDT and CDR2 is YYEEEE. The CDR3 sequence: CASSRDQETQYF. CDR3 sequence (DNA): TGTGCCAGCAGCCGAGATCAAGAGACCCAGTACTTC. Filled out from reference TRBV5-6 and TRBJ2-5, the complete variable domain reads DAGVTQSPTHLIKTRGQQVTLRCSPKSGHDTVSWYQQALGQGPQFIFQYYEEEERQRGNFPDRFSGHQFPNYSSELNVNALLLGDSALYLCASSRDQETQYFGPGTRLLVL.

In its sample, this clonotype was seen a few times. This chain joins TRBV7-9 and TRBJ2-7, with 14 bases that match TRBD2. CDR3 size: 20 residues. With V trimmed by 1 base and J by 0 bases, 11 bases remained unmatched. In germline, CDR1 is SEHNR, CDR2 FQNEAQ (reference sequence). CDR3 DNA sequence: TGTGCCAGCAGCTTAGTAATTCTGGGACTAGCGGGGGACGCCTCCTACGAGCAGTACTTC. This sequence encodes CASSLVILGLAGDASYEQYF.